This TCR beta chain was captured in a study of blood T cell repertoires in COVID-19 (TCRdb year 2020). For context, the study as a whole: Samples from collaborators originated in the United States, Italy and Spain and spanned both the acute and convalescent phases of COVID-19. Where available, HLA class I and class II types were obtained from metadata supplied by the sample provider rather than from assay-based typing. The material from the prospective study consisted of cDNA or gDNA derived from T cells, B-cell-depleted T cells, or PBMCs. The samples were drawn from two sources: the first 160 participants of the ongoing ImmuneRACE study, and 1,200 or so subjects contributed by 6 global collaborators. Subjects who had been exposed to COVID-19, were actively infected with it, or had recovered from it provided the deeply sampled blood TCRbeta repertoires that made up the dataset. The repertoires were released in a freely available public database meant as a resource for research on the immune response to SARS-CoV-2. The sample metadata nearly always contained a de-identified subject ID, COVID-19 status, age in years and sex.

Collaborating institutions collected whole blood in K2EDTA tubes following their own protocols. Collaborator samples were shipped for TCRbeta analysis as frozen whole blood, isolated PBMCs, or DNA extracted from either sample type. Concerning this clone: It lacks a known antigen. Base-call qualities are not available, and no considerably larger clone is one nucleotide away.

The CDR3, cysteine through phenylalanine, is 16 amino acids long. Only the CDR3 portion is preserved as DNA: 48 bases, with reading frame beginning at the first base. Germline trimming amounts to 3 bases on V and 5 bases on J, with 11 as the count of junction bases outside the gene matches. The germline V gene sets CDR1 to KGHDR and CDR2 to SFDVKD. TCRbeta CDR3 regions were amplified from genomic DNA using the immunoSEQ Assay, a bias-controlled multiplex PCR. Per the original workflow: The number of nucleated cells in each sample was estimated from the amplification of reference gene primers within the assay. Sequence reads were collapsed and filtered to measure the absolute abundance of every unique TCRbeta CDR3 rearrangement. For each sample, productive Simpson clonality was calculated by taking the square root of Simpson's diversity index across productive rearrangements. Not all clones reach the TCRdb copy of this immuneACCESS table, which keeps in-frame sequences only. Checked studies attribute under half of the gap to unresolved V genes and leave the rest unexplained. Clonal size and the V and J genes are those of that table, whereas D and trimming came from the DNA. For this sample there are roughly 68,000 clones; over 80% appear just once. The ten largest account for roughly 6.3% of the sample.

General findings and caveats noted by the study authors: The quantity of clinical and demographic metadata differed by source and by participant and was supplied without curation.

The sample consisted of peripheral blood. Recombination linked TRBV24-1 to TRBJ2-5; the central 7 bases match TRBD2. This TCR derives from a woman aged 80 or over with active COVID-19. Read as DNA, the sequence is TGTGCCACCAGTGATCCCTCGGGAGGTCTCGGGGAGACCCAGTACTTC. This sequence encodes CATSDPSGGLGETQYF.